The 5 T cell receptor beta chains below were found in one sample sequenced in a study of vaccination effects on CD4 cells after COVID-19. Profiling relied on immunoSEQ multiplex PCR, and the TCRdb table lists in-frame clones only, not all of them. This table has roughly 24,000 clones, approximately 79% appearing once. Antigen specificity for these receptors is unknown. Sequencing followed a ViraFEST assay step that expanded antigen-specific CD4+ T cells with viral peptide pools. Having been cultured for less than 13 days, the cells underwent CD4+ T cell isolation. Sometime from March through December 2020, the person acquired a SARS-CoV-2 infection that PCR confirmed. The sample in question was CD4+ T cells from PBMCs cultured with SARS-CoV-2 spike peptides, obtained before COVID-19 vaccination. The receptor source for this set is a human donor who had a prior SARS-CoV-2 infection.

This chain connects TRBV19 to TRBJ1-2; no firm D call. Per the germline V gene, CDR1 is LNHDA and CDR2 is SQIVND (reference sequence). The CDR3 has 12 amino acids. V shed 9 bases and J shed 7 bases, with 15 bases lying between them. CDR3 in DNA: TGTGCCAGCCGGACCCCCCGGGGTGGCTACACCTTC. It translates to CASRTPRGGYTF. Full variable domain (outside the CDR3, taken from reference TRBV19 and TRBJ1-2): DGGITQSPKYLFRKEGQNVTLSCEQNLNHDAMYWYRQDPGQGLRLIYYSQIVNDFQKGDIAEGYSVSREKKESFPLTVTSAQKNPTAFYLCASRTPRGGYTFGSGTRLTVV.

The genes are TRBV6-1 and TRBJ1-2; D gene uncertain. Per the germline V gene, CDR1 is MNHNS and CDR2 is SASEGT. V shed 3 bases and J shed 5 bases, with 10 bases lying between them. The CDR3 runs to 13 residues. The CDR3 here is CASSEGRWYGYTF. Here the CDR3 DNA reads TGTGCCAGCAGTGAGGGGAGGTGGTATGGCTACACCTTC.

V and J are TRBV7-3 and TRBJ2-1, with 13 nucleotides matching TRBD2. V lost 0 bases to trimming and J lost 10 bases; unmatched junction nucleotides: 9. The CDR3 has 17 residues. Germline values: CDR1 SGHTA, CDR2 FQGTGA. CDR3: CASSLTPGLAGLQEQFF. For the CDR3, the DNA is TGTGCCAGCAGCTTAACCCCGGGACTAGCGGGACTCCAGGAGCAGTTCTTC.

The J gene is TRBJ2-2, the V gene TRBV9, with TRBD1 matching 12 bases. The CDR3 covers 16 residues. The V gene end was trimmed by 2 bases and the J gene end by 6 bases; junction bases not matched to a gene: 5. Germline assignment: CDR1 SGDLS and CDR2 YYNGEE. The CDR3 DNA follows: TGTGCCAGCAGCGTCACGGGACAGGGGGCCGCCGGGGAGCTGTTTTTT. Encoded protein: CASSVTGQGAAGELFF.

The chain employs TRBV9 and TRBJ2-3; D may correspond to TRBD1 or TRBD2 (5 bases each). CDR3 size: 17 residues. Trimming removed 0 bases at V and 6 bases at J, with 20 bases between. Germline CDR1 and CDR2: SGDLS and YYNGEE. CDR3 bases: TGTGCCAGCAGCGTAGGTTTTTTGGCCGGGGCGGGTGATACGCAGTATTTT. It is translated as CASSVGFLAGAGDTQYF.